These T cell receptor beta chains were read from a single sample in a study of shared clonotypes between healthy human individuals. Using immunoSEQ multiplex PCR, the repertoire was profiled, and TCRdb retains in-frame clones only, with some absent. Of some 95,000 clones listed, roughly three quarters are singletons. Input material: memory CD8+ T cells sorted from blood. The receptors were gathered from a man aged 30 to 39 in good health. CDR3s include the opening cysteine and the closing phenylalanine or tryptophan. Each record gives: CDR3 length, V gene, D gene, CDR3 protein. D genes are given only for firm matches.

14 | TRBV29-1 | TRBD2 | CSVVPAGGTDTQYF
13 | TRBV7-2 | - | CASSLGISRAQYF
15 | TRBV11-2 | TRBD1 | CASSSGQDPFYEQYF
18 | TRBV5-5 | - | CASSLVSLSHSGANVLTF
16 | TRBV4-3 | - | CASSQDPRGGANVLTF
13 | TRBV11-2 | - | CASSWGGYNEQFF
14 | TRBV9 | TRBD2 | CASSGAGEGYEQYF
13 | TRBV2 | - | CASSEQAPTEAFF
15 | TRBV7-2 | TRBD2 | CASSLGPSGFYEQYF
16 | TRBV28 | - | CASRHLLPGLQETQYF
15 | TRBV11-2 | TRBD1 | CASSGWDRGIETQYF
16 | TRBV9 | TRBD2 | CASSPPGTSGYNEQFF
16 | TRBV25-1 | - | CASSDAGRSSGNTIYF
13 | TRBV4-1 | - | CASSHLQGQTQYF